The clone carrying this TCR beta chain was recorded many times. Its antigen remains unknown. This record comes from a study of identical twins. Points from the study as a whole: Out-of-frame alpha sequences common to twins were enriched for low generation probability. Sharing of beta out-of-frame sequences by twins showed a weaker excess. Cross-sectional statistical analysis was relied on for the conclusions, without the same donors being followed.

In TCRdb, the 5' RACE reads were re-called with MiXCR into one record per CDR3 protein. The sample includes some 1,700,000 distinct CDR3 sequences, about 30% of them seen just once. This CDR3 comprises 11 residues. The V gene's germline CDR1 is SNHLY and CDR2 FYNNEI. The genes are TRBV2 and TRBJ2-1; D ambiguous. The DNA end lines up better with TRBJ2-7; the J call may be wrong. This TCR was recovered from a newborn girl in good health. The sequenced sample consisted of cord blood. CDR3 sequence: CASRGYNEQYF. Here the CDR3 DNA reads TGTGCCAGTCGAGGTTACAATGAGCAGTACTTC.